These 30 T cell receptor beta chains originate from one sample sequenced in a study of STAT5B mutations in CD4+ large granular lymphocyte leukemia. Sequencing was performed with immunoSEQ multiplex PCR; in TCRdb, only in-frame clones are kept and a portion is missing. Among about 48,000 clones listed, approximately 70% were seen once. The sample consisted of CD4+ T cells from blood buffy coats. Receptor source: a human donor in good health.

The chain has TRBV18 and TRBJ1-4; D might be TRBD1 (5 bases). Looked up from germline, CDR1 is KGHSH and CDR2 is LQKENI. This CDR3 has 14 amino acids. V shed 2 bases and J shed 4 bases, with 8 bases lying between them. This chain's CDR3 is CASSPGAFNEKLFF. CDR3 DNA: TGTGCCAGCTCACCAGGGGCTTTTAATGAAAAACTGTTTTTT.

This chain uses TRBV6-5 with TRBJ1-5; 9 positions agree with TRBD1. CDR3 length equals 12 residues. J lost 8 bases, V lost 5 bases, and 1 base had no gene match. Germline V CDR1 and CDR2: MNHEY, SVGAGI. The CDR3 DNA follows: TGTGCCAGCAGTGACAGGGGGGAGCCCCAGCATTTT. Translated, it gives CASSDRGEPQHF.

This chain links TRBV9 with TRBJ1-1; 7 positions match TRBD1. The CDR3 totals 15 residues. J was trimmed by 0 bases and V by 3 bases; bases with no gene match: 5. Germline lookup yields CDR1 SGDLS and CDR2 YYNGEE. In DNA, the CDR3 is TGTGCCAGCAGCGGACTGGGACAGATGAACACTGAAGCTTTCTTT. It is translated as CASSGLGQMNTEAFF. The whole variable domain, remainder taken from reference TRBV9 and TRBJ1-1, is DSGVTQTPKHLITATGQRVTLRCSPRSGDLSVYWYQQSLDQGLQFLIQYYNGEERAKGNILERFSAQQFPDLHSELNLSSLELGDSALYFCASSGLGQMNTEAFFGQGTRLTVV.

The DNA for the CDR3 is TGTGCCAGCAGCTTTAGTAACAGGGAGGGCACAGATACGCAGTATTTT. It codes for CASSFSNREGTDTQYF. The chain employs TRBV7-2 and TRBJ2-3; possibly TRBD1 or TRBD2 for D (6 bases each). Trimming removed 3 bases from V and 1 base from J, with 14 bases in between. The germline V gene encodes CDR1 SGHTA and CDR2 FQGNSA. This CDR3 contains 16 residues.

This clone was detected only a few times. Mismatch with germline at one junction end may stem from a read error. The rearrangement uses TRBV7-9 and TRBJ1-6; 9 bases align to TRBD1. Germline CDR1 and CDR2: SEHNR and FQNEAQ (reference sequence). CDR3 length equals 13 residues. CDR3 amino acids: CATRTGDNPPLHF. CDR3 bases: TGTGCCACCCGGACAGGGGATAATCCACCCCTCCACTTT.

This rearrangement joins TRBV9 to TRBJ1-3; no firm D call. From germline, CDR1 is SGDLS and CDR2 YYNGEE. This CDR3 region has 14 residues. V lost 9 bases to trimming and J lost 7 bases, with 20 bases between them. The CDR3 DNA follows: TGTGCCACCTCGAATGCTTCCCCCAGGAACACCATATATTTT. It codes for CATSNASPRNTIYF.

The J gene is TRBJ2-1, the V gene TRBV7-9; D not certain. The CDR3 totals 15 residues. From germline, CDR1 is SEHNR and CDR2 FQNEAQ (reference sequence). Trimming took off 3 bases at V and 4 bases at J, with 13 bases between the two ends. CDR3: CASSFPPPRYNEQFF. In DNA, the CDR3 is TGTGCCAGCAGCTTCCCCCCCCCGCGGTACAATGAGCAGTTCTTC.

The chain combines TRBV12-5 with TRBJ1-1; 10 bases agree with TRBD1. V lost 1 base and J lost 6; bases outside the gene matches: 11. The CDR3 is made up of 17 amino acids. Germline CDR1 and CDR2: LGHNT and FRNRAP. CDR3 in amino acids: CASGLAQPGQGSAEAFF. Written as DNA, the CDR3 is TGTGCTAGTGGTTTGGCTCAACCGGGACAGGGGTCTGCTGAAGCTTTCTTT.

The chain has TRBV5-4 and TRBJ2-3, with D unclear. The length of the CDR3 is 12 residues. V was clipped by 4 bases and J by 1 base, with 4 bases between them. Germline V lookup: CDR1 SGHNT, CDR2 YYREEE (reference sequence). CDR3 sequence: CASSLRTDTQYF. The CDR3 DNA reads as TGTGCCAGCAGCCTACGCACAGATACGCAGTATTTT.

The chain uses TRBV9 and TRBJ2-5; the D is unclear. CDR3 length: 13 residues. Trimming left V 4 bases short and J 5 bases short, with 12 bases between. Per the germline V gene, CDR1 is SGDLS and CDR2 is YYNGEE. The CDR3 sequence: CASSQTGGETQYF. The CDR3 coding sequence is TGTGCCAGCAGCCAGACGGGTGGGGAGACCCAGTACTTC.

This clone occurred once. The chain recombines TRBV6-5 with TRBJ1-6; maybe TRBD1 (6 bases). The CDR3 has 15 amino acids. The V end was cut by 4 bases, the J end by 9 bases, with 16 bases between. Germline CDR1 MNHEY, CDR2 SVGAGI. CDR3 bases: TGTGCCAGCAGTTGGGCTCGGGGGGCAGGTTCACCCCTCCACTTT. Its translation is CASSWARGAGSPLHF.

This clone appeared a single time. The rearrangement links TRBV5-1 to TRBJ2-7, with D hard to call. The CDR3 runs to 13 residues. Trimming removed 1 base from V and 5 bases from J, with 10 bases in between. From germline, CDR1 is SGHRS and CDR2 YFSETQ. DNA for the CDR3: TGCGCCAGCAGCTTGTCGCAGGCTAACGAGCAGTACTTC. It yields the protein CASSLSQANEQYF. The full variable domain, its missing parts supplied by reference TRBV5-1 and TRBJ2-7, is KAGVTQTPRYLIKTRGQQVTLSCSPISGHRSVSWYQQTPGQGLQFLFEYFSETQRNKGNFPGRFSGRQFSNSRSEMNVSTLELGDSALYLCASSLSQANEQYFGPGTRLTVT.

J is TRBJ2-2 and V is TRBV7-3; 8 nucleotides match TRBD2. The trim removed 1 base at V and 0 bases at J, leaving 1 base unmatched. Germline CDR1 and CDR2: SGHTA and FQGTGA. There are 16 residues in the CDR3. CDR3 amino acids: CASSLSGGPNTGELFF. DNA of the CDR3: TGTGCCAGCAGCTTAAGCGGGGGGCCGAACACCGGGGAGCTGTTTTTT.

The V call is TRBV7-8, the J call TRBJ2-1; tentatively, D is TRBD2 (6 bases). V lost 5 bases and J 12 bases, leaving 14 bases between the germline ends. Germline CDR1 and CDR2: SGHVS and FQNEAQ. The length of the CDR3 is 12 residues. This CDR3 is CASSPVEGWQFF. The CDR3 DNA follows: TGTGCCAGCAGCCCTGTGGAGGGATGGCAGTTCTTC.

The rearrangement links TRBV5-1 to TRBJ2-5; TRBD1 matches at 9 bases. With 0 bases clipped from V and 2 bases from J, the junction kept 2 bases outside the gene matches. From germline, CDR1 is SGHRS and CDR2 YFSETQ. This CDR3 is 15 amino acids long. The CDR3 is CASSLATGGQETQYF. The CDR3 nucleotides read TGCGCCAGCAGCTTGGCGACAGGGGGGCAAGAGACCCAGTACTTC.

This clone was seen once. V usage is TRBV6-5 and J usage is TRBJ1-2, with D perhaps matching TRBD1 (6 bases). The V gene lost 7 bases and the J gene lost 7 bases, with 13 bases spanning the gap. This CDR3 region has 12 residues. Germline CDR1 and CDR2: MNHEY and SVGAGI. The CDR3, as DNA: TGTGCCAGCACCCCGACAGGAGGTGGCTACACCTTC. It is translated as CASTPTGGGYTF.

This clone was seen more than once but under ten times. The CDR3 spells CASSPRAGRGTEAFF. The CDR3 bases are TGTGCCAGCAGCCCCCGGGCCGGCAGGGGCACTGAAGCTTTCTTT. This chain joins TRBV7-9 and TRBJ1-1, with D perhaps TRBD1 (6 bases). The ends were cut back, 5 bases at V and 4 bases at J, with 17 bases in the middle. The CDR3 totals 15 residues. From germline, CDR1 is SEHNR and CDR2 FQNEAQ (reference sequence).

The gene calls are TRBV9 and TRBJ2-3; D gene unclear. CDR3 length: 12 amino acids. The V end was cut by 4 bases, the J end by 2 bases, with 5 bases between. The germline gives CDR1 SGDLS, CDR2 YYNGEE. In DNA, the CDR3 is TGTGCCAGCAGCACTCACACAGATACGCAGTATTTT. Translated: CASSTHTDTQYF.

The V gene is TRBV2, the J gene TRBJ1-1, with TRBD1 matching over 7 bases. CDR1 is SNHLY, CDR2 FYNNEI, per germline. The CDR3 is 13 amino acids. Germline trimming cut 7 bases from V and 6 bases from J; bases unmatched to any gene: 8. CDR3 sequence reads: CASKNGQVAEAFF. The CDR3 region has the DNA TGTGCCAGCAAGAACGGACAGGTCGCTGAAGCTTTCTTT. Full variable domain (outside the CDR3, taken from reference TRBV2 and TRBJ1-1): EPEVTQTPSHQVTQMGQEVILRCVPISNHLYFYWYRQILGQKVEFLVSFYNNEISEKSEIFDDQFSVERPDGSNFTLKIRSTKLEDSAMYFCASKNGQVAEAFFGQGTRLTVV.

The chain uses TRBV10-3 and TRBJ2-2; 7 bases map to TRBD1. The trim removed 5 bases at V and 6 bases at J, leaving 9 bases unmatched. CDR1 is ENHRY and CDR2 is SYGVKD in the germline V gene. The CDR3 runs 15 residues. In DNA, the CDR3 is TGTGCCATCAGTCGTCAGGGGGATTTTGCCGGGGAGCTGTTTTTT. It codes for CAISRQGDFAGELFF.

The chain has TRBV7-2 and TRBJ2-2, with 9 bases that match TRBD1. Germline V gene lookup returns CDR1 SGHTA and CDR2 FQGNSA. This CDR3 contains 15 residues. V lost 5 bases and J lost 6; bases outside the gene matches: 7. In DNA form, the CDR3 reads TGTGCCAGCAGCCTAAGGACAGGGGAGTCCGGGGAGCTGTTTTTT. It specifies CASSLRTGESGELFF.

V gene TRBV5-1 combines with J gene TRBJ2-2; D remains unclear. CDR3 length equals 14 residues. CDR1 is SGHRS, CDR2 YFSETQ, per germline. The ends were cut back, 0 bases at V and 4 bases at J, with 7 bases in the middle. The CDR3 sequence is CASSLGPTTGELFF. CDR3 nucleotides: TGCGCCAGCAGCTTGGGACCGACCACCGGGGAGCTGTTTTTT. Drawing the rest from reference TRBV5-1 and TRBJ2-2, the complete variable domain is KAGVTQTPRYLIKTRGQQVTLSCSPISGHRSVSWYQQTPGQGLQFLFEYFSETQRNKGNFPGRFSGRQFSNSRSEMNVSTLELGDSALYLCASSLGPTTGELFFGEGSRLTVL.

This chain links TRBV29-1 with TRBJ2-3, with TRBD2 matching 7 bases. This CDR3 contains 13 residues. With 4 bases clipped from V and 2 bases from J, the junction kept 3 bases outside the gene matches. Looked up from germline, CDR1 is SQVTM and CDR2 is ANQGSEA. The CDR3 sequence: CSVGGGATDTQYF. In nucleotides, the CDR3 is TGCAGCGTTGGCGGGGGAGCCACAGATACGCAGTATTTT.

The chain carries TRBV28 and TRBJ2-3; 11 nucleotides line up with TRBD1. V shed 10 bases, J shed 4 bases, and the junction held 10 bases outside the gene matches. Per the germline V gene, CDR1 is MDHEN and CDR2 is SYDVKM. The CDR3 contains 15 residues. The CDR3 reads CATRVAGQGADTQYF. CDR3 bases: TGTGCCACTCGAGTGGCGGGACAGGGGGCAGATACGCAGTATTTT.

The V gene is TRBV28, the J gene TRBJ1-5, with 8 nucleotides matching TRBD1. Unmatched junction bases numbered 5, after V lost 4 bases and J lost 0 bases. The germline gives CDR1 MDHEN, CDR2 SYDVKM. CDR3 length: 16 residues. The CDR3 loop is CASSSGGGNSNQPQHF. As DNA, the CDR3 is TGTGCCAGCAGTTCAGGGGGCGGGAATAGCAATCAGCCCCAGCATTTT.

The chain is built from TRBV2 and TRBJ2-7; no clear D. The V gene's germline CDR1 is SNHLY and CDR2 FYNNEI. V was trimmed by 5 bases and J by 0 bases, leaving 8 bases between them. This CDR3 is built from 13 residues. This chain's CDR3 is CASSPVLSYEQYF. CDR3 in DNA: TGTGCCAGCAGTCCGGTCCTCTCCTACGAGCAGTACTTC.

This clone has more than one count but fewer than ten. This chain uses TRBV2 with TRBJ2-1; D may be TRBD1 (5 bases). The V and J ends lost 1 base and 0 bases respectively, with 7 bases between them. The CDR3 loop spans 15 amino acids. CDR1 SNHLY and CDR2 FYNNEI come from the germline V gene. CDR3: CASSEGQGSYNEQFF. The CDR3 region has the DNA TGTGCCAGCAGTGAAGGCCAGGGCTCCTACAATGAGCAGTTCTTC.

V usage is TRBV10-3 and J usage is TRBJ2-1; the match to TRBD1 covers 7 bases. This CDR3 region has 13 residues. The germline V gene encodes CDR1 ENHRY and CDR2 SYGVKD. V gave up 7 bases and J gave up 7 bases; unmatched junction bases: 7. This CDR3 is CAITATGTNEQFF. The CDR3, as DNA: TGTGCCATCACCGCGACAGGGACGAATGAGCAGTTCTTC.

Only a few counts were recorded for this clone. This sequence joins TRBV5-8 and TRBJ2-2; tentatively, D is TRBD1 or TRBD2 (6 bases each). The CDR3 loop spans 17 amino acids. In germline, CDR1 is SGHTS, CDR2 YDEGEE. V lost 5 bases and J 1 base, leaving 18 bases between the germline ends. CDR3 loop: CASRPPSGAENTGELFF. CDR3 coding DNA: TGTGCCAGCAGACCACCCTCGGGGGCTGAGAACACCGGGGAGCTGTTTTTT. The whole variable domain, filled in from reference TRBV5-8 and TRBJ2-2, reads EAGVTQSPTHLIKTRGQQATLRCSPISGHTSVYWYQQALGLGLQFLLWYDEGEERNRGNFPPRFSGRQFPNYSSELNVNALELEDSALYLCASRPPSGAENTGELFFGEGSRLTVL.

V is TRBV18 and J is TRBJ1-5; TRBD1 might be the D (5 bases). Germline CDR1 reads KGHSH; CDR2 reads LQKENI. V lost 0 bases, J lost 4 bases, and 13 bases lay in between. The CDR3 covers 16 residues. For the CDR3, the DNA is TGTGCCAGCTCACCACCGCTTTTGGGGGGGAATCAGCCCCAGCATTTT. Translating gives CASSPPLLGGNQPQHF.